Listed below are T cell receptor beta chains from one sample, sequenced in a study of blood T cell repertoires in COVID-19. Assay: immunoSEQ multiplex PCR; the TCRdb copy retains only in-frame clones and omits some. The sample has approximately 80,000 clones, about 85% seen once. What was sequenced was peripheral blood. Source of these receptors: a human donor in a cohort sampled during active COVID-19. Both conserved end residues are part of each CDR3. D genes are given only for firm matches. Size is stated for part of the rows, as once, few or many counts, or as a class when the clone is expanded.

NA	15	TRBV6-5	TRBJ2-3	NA	TGTGCCAGCAGTTACACTAGAACAACGGGGGATACGCAGTATTTT	CASSYTRTTGDTQYF
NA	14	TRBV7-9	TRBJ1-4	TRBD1	TGTGCCAGCAGCTCGGGACAGGGGGGTGAAAAACTGTTTTTT	CASSSGQGGEKLFF
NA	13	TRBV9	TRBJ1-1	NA	TGTGCCAGCAGCCCCTACGGGAACACTGAAGCTTTCTTT	CASSPYGNTEAFF
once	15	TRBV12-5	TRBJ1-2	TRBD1	TGTGCTAGTGGTTTCTACCCGGGACAGGGTGCTGGCTACACCTTC	CASGFYPGQGAGYTF
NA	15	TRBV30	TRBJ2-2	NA	TGTGCCTGGAGTGTAGTCCGAACTCACACCGGGGAGCTGTTTTTT	CAWSVVRTHTGELFF
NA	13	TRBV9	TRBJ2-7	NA	TGTGCCAGCAGCGTAGCTCCGGGCTACGAGCAGTACTTC	CASSVAPGYEQYF
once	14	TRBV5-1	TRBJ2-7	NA	TGCGCCAGCAGCTTGACGACAGGAAGCTACGAGCAGTACTTC	CASSLTTGSYEQYF
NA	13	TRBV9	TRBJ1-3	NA	TGTGCCAGCAGCGTAACATACGGAAACACCATATATTTT	CASSVTYGNTIYF
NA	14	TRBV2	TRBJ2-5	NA	TGTGCCAGCAGTAATCAGGGGTTACAAGAGACCCAGTACTTC	CASSNQGLQETQYF
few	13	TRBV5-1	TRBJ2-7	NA	TGCGCCACCAAGCGGCCGCCTAACGACGAGCAGTACTTC	CATKRPPNDEQYF
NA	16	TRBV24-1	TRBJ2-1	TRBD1	TGTGCCACCAGTGACGCCTCGGGACAGAATTACAATGAGCAGTTCTTC	CATSDASGQNYNEQFF
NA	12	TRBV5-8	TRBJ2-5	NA	TGTGCCAGCAGTAGCTTACGAGAGACCCAGTACTTC	CASSSLRETQYF
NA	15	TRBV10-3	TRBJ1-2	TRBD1	TGTGCCATCAGTGAGGTCGGGACAGGGGGCCATGGCTACACCTTC	CAISEVGTGGHGYTF
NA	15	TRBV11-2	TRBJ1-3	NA	TGTGCCAGCAGCTTACTGGGCGTTTCTGGAAACACCATATATTTT	CASSLLGVSGNTIYF
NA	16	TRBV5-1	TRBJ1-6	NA	TGCGCCAGCAGCTTGGAAGGTGGGGGGGGAAATTCACCCCTCCACTTT	CASSLEGGGGNSPLHF
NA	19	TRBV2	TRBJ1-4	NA	TGTGCCAGCAAGGGACGTTACCGGGGAAAGGGGGCAACTAATGAAAAACTGTTTTTT	CASKGRYRGKGATNEKLFF
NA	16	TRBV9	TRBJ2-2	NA	TGTGCCAGCAGCGTAGGATATGTCGGGGGTACCGGGGAGCTGTTTTTT	CASSVGYVGGTGELFF
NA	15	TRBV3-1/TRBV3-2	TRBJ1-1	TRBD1	TGTGCCAGCAGCCAAGTCGGGACAGAGAACACTGAAGCTTTCTTT	CASSQVGTENTEAFF
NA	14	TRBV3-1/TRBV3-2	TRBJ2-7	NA	TGTGCCAGCAGCCAAGATTTCCAATCCTACGAGCAGTACTTC	CASSQDFQSYEQYF
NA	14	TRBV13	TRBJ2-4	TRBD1	TGTGCCAGCAGCTTAGGGACAGGGTGGGGCATTCAGTACTTC	CASSLGTGWGIQYF
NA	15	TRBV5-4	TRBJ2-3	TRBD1	TGTGCCAGCAGCGGCCGGGACAGAAGCACAGATACGCAGTATTTT	CASSGRDRSTDTQYF
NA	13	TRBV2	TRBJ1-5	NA	TGTGCCAGCAAGGTTTGGCAGGATCAGCCCCAGCATTTT	CASKVWQDQPQHF
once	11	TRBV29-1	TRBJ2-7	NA	TGCAGCGTTGTAATCTCCTACGAGCAGTACTTC	CSVVISYEQYF
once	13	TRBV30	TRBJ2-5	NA	TGTGCCTGGAGATATCATGGGAGCGAGACCCAGTACTTC	CAWRYHGSETQYF
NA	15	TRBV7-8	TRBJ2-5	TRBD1	TGTGCCAGCAGCATCACCCGGACAGGGTATGAGACCCAGTACTTC	CASSITRTGYETQYF
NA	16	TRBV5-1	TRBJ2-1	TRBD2	TGCGCCAGCAGCCTCAGGACTAGCGGGGGGCTCAATGAGCAGTTCTTC	CASSLRTSGGLNEQFF
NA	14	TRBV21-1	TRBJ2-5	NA	TGTGCCAGCAGAACGGGCGGGGATCAAGAGACCCAGTACTTC	CASRTGGDQETQYF
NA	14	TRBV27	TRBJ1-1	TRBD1	TGTGCCAGCAGTCGGGACAGGGGGAACACTGAAGCTTTCTTT	CASSRDRGNTEAFF
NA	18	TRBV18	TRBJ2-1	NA	TGTGCCAGCTCCCGGGCGGGGGCCGTCTCGCCTATCGGCAATGAGCAGTTCTTC	CASSRAGAVSPIGNEQFF
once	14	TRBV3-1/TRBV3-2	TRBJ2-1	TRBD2	TGTGCCAGCAGCCCGGCGGGGGGGCGCGGTGAGCAGTTCTTC	CASSPAGGRGEQFF
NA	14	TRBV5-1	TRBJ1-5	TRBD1	TGCGCCAGCAGCTTGGAGGGGGCGAGCCAGCCCCAGCATTTT	CASSLEGASQPQHF
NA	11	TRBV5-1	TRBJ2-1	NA	TGCGCCAGCAGCTTACAGGGAACCCAGTTCTTC	CASSLQGTQFF
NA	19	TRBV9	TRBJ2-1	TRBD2	TGTGCCAGCAGCGTAGAACCTGAGGCGGGGGGGCCAGCGAGCAATGAGCAGTTCTTC	CASSVEPEAGGPASNEQFF
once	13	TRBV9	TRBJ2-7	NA	TGTGCCAGCAGCGATTCAGGGGAAACGGGGCAGTACTTC	CASSDSGETGQYF
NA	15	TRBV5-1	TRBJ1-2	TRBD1	TGCGCCAGCAGCTCGGGACAGGGTGTTTGGGATGGCTACACCTTC	CASSSGQGVWDGYTF
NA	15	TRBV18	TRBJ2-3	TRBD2	TGTGCCAGCTCACCACTGGCGGGAGCTACAGATACGCAGTATTTT	CASSPLAGATDTQYF
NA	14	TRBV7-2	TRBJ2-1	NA	TGTGCCAGCAGCTTAGATCTCAGGGTTAGTGAGCAGTTCTTC	CASSLDLRVSEQFF
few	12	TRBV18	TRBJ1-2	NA	TGTGCCAGCTCACCGACCAGCGGCGGCTACACCTTC	CASSPTSGGYTF
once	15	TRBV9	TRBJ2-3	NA	TGTGCCAGCAGTCCTTGGGGGGGGGCCACAGATACGCAGTATTTT	CASSPWGGATDTQYF
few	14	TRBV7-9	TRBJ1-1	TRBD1	TGTGCCAGCAGCTTAGGTCCAGGGGGCATCGAAGCTTTCTTT	CASSLGPGGIEAFF
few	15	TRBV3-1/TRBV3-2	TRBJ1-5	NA	TGTGCCAGCAGCCAAACGGGATTAAGCAATCAGCCCCAGCATTTT	CASSQTGLSNQPQHF
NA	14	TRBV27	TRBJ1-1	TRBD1	TGTGCCAGCAGTTTCGGACAGGGAAAGACTGAAGCTTTCTTT	CASSFGQGKTEAFF
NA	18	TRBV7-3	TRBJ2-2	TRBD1	TGTGCCAGCAGCCCGGGGACAGGGGTATCGCTCTGGACCGGGGAGCTGTTTTTT	CASSPGTGVSLWTGELFF
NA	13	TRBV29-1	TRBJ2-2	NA	TGCAGCGCCCGTTACAGGGCCGACGGGGAGCTGTTTTTT	CSARYRADGELFF